This passage covers 20 T cell receptor beta chains from one sample sequenced in a study of blood T cell repertoires in COVID-19. TCRdb keeps only in-frame clones here, not all; method: immunoSEQ multiplex PCR. The sample has 150,000 to 200,000 clones; over 75% are singletons. Sequencing input: peripheral blood. The receptors shown here come from a woman of 80 years or more with acute or convalescent COVID-19.

The V call is TRBV5-1, the J call TRBJ2-5; TRBD2 matches 9 bases. The CDR3 covers 15 residues. V was clipped by 4 bases and J by 4 bases; unmatched bases: 8. Germline V lookup: CDR1 SGHRS, CDR2 YFSETQ. The CDR3 nucleotides read TGCGCCAGCAGCCCGGGCGGGAGGGCCCTAGAGACCCAGTACTTC. It specifies CASSPGGRALETQYF.

This chain uses TRBV27 with TRBJ2-1, with 8 bases aligning to TRBD1. V was pared by 5 bases and J by 3 bases, with 3 bases of the junction left unmatched. CDR1 MNHEY and CDR2 SMNVEV come from the germline V gene (reference sequence). The CDR3 runs to 14 residues. CDR3 coding DNA: TGTGCCAGCAGTCCGGACAGGGACTACAATGAGCAGTTCTTC. Encoded protein: CASSPDRDYNEQFF.

This chain connects TRBV5-6 to TRBJ2-1; 8 bases are a match to TRBD2. This CDR3 comprises 15 residues. Germline values: CDR1 SGHDT, CDR2 YYEEEE. V lost 4 bases, J lost 7 bases, and 10 bases stayed unmatched. The DNA of the CDR3 is TGTGCCAGCAGCCGACCGACTAGCGCGGTTAATGAGCAGTTCTTC. Its protein is CASSRPTSAVNEQFF.

The rearrangement joins TRBV18 to TRBJ1-2, with D perhaps matching TRBD1 (5 bases). Trimming cost V 3 bases and J 5 bases, with 10 bases left between them. Germline values: CDR1 KGHSH, CDR2 LQKENI. This CDR3 contains 13 residues. The chain's CDR3 is CASSPDSGYGYTF. Here the CDR3 DNA reads TGTGCCAGCTCACCCGACAGTGGGTATGGCTACACCTTC.

The chain links TRBV27 to TRBJ2-5, with a possible D match to TRBD2 (5 bases). Germline CDR1 and CDR2: MNHEY and SMNVEV (reference sequence). The V end lost 5 bases, the J end lost 7 bases, and 14 bases lay between the germline ends. The length of the CDR3 is 13 residues. In nucleotides, the CDR3 is TGTGCCAGCAGTATTGGACTTCGGGGGACCCAGTACTTC. Its protein is CASSIGLRGTQYF.

The rearrangement joins TRBV10-3 to TRBJ2-7, with D perhaps TRBD1 (6 bases). V was trimmed by 6 bases and J by 3 bases, leaving 15 bases between them. The germline V gene encodes CDR1 ENHRY and CDR2 SYGVKD. This CDR3 has 14 residues. For the CDR3, the DNA is TGTGCCATCAGCAGCCACAGGGTTGGCTACGAGCAGTACTTC. As protein: CAISSHRVGYEQYF.

The chain has TRBV11-2 and TRBJ1-2; D may be TRBD1 (6 bases). Germline CDR1 is SGHAT and CDR2 is FQNNGV. The CDR3 length is 15 residues. Trimming shortened V by 8 bases and J by 2 bases, and 18 bases separated the two germline ends. The DNA of the CDR3 is TGTGCCAGCCGACAGTACACAGGGTCAAACTATGGCTACACCTTC. Translating gives CASRQYTGSNYGYTF.

The gene calls are TRBV11-2 and TRBJ1-1; D uncertain. Looked up from germline, CDR1 is SGHAT and CDR2 is FQNNGV. The CDR3 runs 12 residues. Trimming left V 3 bases short and J 9 bases short, with 11 bases between. In nucleotides, the CDR3 is TGTGCCAGCAGCTTTGGGGAGCGAAAAGCTTTCTTT. It codes for CASSFGERKAFF.

This chain joins TRBV18 and TRBJ2-2; D uncertain. This CDR3 region has 12 residues. The germline V gene encodes CDR1 KGHSH and CDR2 LQKENI. Trimming left V 6 bases short and J 1 base short, with 3 bases between. CDR3 bases: TGTGCCAGCTCTCGGAACACCGGGGAGCTGTTTTTT. It is translated as CASSRNTGELFF. The complete variable domain, with remaining parts taken from reference TRBV18 and TRBJ2-2, reads NAGVMQNPRHLVRRRGQEARLRCSPMKGHSHVYWYRQLPEEGLKFMVYLQKENIIDESGMPKERFSAEFPKEGPSILRIQQVVRGDSAAYFCASSRNTGELFFGEGSRLTVL.

This clone was detected a few times. The chain recombines TRBV7-9 with TRBJ1-2; D not resolved. CDR3 length: 19 residues. Germline values: CDR1 SEHNR, CDR2 FQNEAQ (reference sequence). V lost 5 bases, J lost 0 bases, and 25 bases lay in between. The CDR3 DNA follows: TGTGCCAGCAGCCTCTCCCCCGCTCGGTTGATTATGGCTAACTATGGCTACACCTTC. Translating gives CASSLSPARLIMANYGYTF.

This clone was recorded only once. The V call is TRBV19, the J call TRBJ2-1, with D possibly TRBD2 on 7 matching bases. Germline V gene data show CDR1 as LNHDA and CDR2 as SQIVND (reference sequence). Trimming left V 8 bases short and J 2 bases short, with 13 bases between. The CDR3 covers 14 residues. CDR3 protein: CASARGGTYNEQFF. In nucleotides, the CDR3 is TGTGCCAGTGCCCGCGGGGGCACCTACAATGAGCAGTTCTTC.

At least ten counts were recorded for this clone. The chain joins TRBV5-1 to TRBJ2-1; 9 nucleotides match TRBD2. After removal of 9 bases from V and 4 bases from J, the junction contained 11 bases not matched to a gene. CDR1 and CDR2 from the germline V gene are SGHRS and YFSETQ. The CDR3 runs 15 residues. The CDR3 loop reads CATNSGGEQYNEQFF. The CDR3 nucleotides are TGCGCCACCAATAGCGGGGGAGAACAATACAATGAGCAGTTCTTC.

The chain employs TRBV6-6 and TRBJ1-1; D gene uncertain. The CDR3 is made up of 14 amino acids. The germline V and J ends were trimmed by 2 bases and 4 bases, with 11 bases remaining between them. The germline CDR1 and CDR2 sequences are MNHNY and SVGAGI (reference sequence). Here the CDR3 DNA reads TGTGCCAGCAGTTACGACGCTCGGGGCACTGAAGCTTTCTTT. Translating it yields CASSYDARGTEAFF.

The chain combines TRBV6-5 with TRBJ2-3; TRBD2 matches at 11 bases. The V gene's germline CDR1 is MNHEY and CDR2 SVGAGI. CDR3 size: 14 residues. V lost 9 bases and J lost 5; bases outside the gene matches: 7. This chain's CDR3 is CARLAGGTGDTQYF. CDR3 bases: TGTGCCAGGCTAGCGGGAGGAACTGGAGATACGCAGTATTTT.

This clone was seen just once. The rearrangement links TRBV3-1 (or the pseudogene TRBV3-2) to TRBJ2-3, with 10 bases aligning to TRBD2. V lost 10 bases, J lost 11 bases, and 15 bases stayed unmatched. This CDR3 is 14 amino acids long. Germline V lookup: CDR1 LGHDT, CDR2 YNNKEL (reference sequence). The CDR3 DNA sequence: TGTGCCACCCGACGGACTAGCGGCTCCGATCGGCAGTATTTT. Its protein is CATRRTSGSDRQYF.

The V call is TRBV10-3, the J call TRBJ1-1; 8 positions match TRBD1. The CDR3 covers 15 residues. The V gene's germline CDR1 is ENHRY and CDR2 SYGVKD. J gave up 1 base and V 3 bases, and 4 bases lay outside the gene matches. The CDR3 DNA is TGTGCCATCAGTGAAAGTGACAGGGGGAACACTGAAGCTTTCTTT. It encodes CAISESDRGNTEAFF.

The CDR3 spells CASSQVGTGSEKLFF. CDR3 bases: TGCGCCAGCAGCCAAGTCGGCACAGGCAGTGAAAAACTGTTTTTT. The chain carries TRBV4-3 and TRBJ1-4; a weak D match, TRBD1 (5 bases). This CDR3 is 15 amino acids long. Germline CDR1 is LGHNA and CDR2 is YSLEER. The germline V and J ends were trimmed by 1 base and 7 bases, with 13 bases remaining between them.

This clone was seen many times. This chain uses TRBV11-2 with TRBJ1-5, with 8 bases fitting TRBD1. The CDR3 is 15 residues long. After removal of 0 bases from V and 5 bases from J, the junction contained 3 bases not matched to a gene. The germline V gene has CDR1 SGHAT and CDR2 FQNNGV. CDR3 DNA: TGTGCCAGCAGCTTAGATGGACAGGGCCATCAGCCCCAGCATTTT. This codes for CASSLDGQGHQPQHF.

The chain has TRBV27 and TRBJ1-1; 9 bases are a match to TRBD1. CDR1 and CDR2 from the germline V gene are MNHEY and SMNVEV (reference sequence). Unmatched junction bases numbered 4, after V lost 5 bases and J lost 6 bases. The CDR3 length is 13 residues. The CDR3 DNA reads as TGTGCCAGCAGTCCCTGGACAGGGGCTGAAGCTTTCTTT. Amino acids: CASSPWTGAEAFF.

A remark on this clone: In the same sample, other DNA sequences code for this CDR3. The chain joins TRBV12-3 or TRBV12-4 to TRBJ1-1; no clear D. This CDR3 contains 13 residues. Trimming removed 2 bases from V and 0 bases from J, with 4 bases in between. Here the CDR3 reads CASSLSVNTEAFF. The CDR3 region has the DNA TGTGCCAGCAGTTTAAGCGTGAACACTGAAGCTTTCTTT.